This T cell receptor (beta chain) stems from a study of cytomegalovirus exposure and HLA in healthy donors. Study-wide results and limits: In a later analysis, at a false discovery rate of 0.05, roughly 17,000 TCR beta sequences matched HLA alleles. Prior analysis indicated that the majority of TCR beta V segments exhibited productivity approximately 90% or approximately 30% of the time.

For this clone: Its specificity is unknown.

The PCR had 60 Vbeta and 13 Jbeta primers. Only in-frame clones appear in the TCRdb table, and some are missing; sequencing was by immunoSEQ multiplex PCR. The profile covers about 130,000 clones, with roughly 72% appearing a single time and around 1.8% taken by the ten largest. The specimen was PBMCs. The sequence came from a woman in her forties or fifties in good health and CMV-seronegative.

For the CDR3, the DNA is TGTGCCAGTAAGGCGGGGACAGATACGCAGTATTTT. Translated: CASKAGTDTQYF. The chain combines TRBV19 with TRBJ2-3; TRBD2 is a possible D gene (6 bases). V shed 7 bases and J shed 3 bases, with 8 bases lying between them. The CDR3 runs 12 residues. Germline values: CDR1 LNHDA, CDR2 SQIVND (reference sequence).